This T cell receptor (beta chain) was observed in a study of CD8 T cells in ankylosing spondylitis. This CDR3 is 14 amino acids long. V lost 2 bases and J lost 2, with 10 bases in between. CDR1 is MNHEY, CDR2 SMNVEV, per germline (reference sequence). Concerning this clonotype itself: Since a much larger clone is just one base distant, this may be a read error.

TCRdb reprocessed the 5' RACE reads with MiXCR, giving one entry per CDR3 protein. The repertoire holds around 130,000 distinct CDR3 sequences, with roughly 15% as singletons. This receptor was taken from a female donor with ankylosing spondylitis or in good health (not recorded which). The sequenced sample was blood, either unsorted or a sorted T cell fraction (not recorded which). The V call is TRBV27, the J call TRBJ2-7; no definite D call. As DNA, the CDR3 is TGTGCCAGCAGTTTAGGGGATGGAACCTACGAGCAGTACTTC. This gives the protein CASSLGDGTYEQYF.